This T cell receptor beta chain was recorded in a study of shared clonotypes between healthy human individuals. At the level of the study: Three CD4 naive, three CD4 memory, two CD8 naive and one CD8 memory plate were used per donor.

Study findings and constraints: Clonotype sharing among donors likely depends on sequencing depth. Lower generation probabilities were found for non-shared clonotypes than for those shared by all four donors.

Positive CCR7 selection of CD45RO-negative cells yielded the naive CD8 cells, and terminally differentiated effector memory CD45RA+ cells were excluded. Comments on this clone: The target antigen is unknown.

The V gene lost 1 base and the J gene lost 2 bases, with 2 bases spanning the gap. The germline V gene encodes CDR1 SEHNR and CDR2 FQNEAQ (reference sequence). The CDR3 contains 13 residues. Replicate sorted-subset PCRs were loaded with around 210 ng DNA, tens of thousands of T cell genomes. Only in-frame clones appear in the TCRdb table, and some are missing; sequencing was by immunoSEQ multiplex PCR. The profile shows approximately 740,000 clones, more than 85% of them singletons. The chain employs TRBV7-9 and TRBJ1-4; D unclear. The sample taken for sequencing was naive CD8+ T cells sorted from blood. The clonotype originates from a young man in good health. Here the CDR3 DNA reads TGTGCCAGCAGCTTAGAGACTAATGAAAAACTGTTTTTT. Translation: CASSLETNEKLFF.